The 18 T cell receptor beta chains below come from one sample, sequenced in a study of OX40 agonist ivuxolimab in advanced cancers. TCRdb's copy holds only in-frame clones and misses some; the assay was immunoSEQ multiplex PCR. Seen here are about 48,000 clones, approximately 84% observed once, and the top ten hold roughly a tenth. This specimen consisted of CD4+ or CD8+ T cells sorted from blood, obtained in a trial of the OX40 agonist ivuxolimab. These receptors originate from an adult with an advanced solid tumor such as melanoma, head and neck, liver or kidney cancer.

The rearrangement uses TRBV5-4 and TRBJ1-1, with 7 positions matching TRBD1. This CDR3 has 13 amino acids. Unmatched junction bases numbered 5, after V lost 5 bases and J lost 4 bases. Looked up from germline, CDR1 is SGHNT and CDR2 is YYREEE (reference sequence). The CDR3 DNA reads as TGTGCCAGCAGTAAGGACAGGAGCACTGAAGCTTTCTTT. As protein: CASSKDRSTEAFF.

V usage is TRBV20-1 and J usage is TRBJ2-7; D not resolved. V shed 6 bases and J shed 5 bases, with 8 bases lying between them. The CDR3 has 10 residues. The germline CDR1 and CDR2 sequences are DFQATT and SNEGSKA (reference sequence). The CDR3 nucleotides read TGCAGTGCCCCATATAACGAGCAGTACTTC. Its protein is CSAPYNEQYF.

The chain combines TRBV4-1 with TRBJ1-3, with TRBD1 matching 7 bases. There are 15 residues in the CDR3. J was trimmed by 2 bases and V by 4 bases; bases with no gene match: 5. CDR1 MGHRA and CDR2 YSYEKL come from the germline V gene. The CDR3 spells CASSRDRAAGNTIYF. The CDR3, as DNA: TGCGCCAGCAGCCGAGACAGGGCAGCTGGAAACACCATATATTTT.

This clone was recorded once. CDR3 DNA: TGTGCCAGCAGACGGAACGGGGGTCAGCCCCAGCATTTT. Translating gives CASRRNGGQPQHF. The rearrangement links TRBV6-1 to TRBJ1-5, with D possibly matching TRBD1 (5 bases). V was trimmed by 6 bases and J by 6 bases, leaving 12 bases between them. Germline V gene lookup returns CDR1 MNHNS and CDR2 SASEGT. CDR3 length: 13 residues.

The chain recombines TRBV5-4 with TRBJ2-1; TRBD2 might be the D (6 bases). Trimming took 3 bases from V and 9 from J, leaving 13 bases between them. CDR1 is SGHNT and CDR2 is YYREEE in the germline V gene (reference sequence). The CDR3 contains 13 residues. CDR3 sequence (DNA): TGTGCCAGCAGCTCAGGGACTCCCGGTGAGCAGTTCTTC. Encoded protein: CASSSGTPGEQFF.

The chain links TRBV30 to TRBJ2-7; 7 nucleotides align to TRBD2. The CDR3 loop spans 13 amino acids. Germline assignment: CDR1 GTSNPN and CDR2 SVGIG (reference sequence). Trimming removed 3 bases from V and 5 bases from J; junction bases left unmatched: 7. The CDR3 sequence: CAWRRGTKNEQYF. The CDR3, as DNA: TGTGCCTGGAGGCGGGGGACTAAGAACGAGCAGTACTTC.

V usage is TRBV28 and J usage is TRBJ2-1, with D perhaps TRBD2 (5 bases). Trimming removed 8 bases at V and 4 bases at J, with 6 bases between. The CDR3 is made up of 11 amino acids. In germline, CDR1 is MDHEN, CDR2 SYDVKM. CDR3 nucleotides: TGTGCCAGCGGGAGATACAATGAGCAGTTCTTC. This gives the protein CASGRYNEQFF.

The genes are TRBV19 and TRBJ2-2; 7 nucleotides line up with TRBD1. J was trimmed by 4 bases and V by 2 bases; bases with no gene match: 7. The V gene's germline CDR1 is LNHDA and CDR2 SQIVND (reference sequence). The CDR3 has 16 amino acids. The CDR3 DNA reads TGTGCCAGTAGTATAAGGGCAGGGGGAATCACCGGGGAGCTGTTTTTT. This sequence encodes CASSIRAGGITGELFF.

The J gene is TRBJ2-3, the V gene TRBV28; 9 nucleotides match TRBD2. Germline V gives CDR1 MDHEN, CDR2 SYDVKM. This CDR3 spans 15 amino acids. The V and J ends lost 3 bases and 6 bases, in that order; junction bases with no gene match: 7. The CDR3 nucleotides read TGTGCCAGCAGTTTTATAGCGGGAGAGAGTGATACGCAGTATTTT. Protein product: CASSFIAGESDTQYF.

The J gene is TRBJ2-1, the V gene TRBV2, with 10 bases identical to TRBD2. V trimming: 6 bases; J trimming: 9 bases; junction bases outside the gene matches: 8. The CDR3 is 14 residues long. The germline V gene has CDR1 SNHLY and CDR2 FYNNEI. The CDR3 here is CASSPGTSVGEQFF. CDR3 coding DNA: TGTGCCAGCAGCCCCGGGACTAGCGTTGGTGAGCAGTTCTTC.

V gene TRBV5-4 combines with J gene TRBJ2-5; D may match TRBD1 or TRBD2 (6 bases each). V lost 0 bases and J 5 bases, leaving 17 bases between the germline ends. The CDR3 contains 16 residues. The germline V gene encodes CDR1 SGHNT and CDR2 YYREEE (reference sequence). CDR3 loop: CASSLGGAQDLETQYF. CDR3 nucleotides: TGTGCCAGCAGCTTGGGGGGGGCCCAGGACCTCGAGACCCAGTACTTC.

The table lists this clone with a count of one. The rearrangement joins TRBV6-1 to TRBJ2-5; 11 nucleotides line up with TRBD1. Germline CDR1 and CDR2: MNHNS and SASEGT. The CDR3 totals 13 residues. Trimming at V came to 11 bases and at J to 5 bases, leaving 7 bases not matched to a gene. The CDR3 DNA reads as TGTGCCGTAAGGGACAGGGGGAGCGAGACCCAGTACTTC. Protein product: CAVRDRGSETQYF.

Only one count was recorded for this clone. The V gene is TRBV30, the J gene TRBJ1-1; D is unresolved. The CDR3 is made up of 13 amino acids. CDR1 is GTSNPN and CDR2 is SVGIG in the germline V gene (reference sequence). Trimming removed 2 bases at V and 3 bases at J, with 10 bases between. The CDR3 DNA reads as TGTGCCTGGAGTCCCCGAGCTGACACTGAAGCTTTCTTT. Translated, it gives CAWSPRADTEAFF.

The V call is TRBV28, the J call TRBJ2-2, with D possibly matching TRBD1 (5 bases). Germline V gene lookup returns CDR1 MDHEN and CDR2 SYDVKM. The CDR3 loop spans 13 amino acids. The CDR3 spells CATRGRATGELFF. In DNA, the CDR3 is TGTGCAACGCGTGGCAGGGCCACCGGGGAGCTGTTTTTT.

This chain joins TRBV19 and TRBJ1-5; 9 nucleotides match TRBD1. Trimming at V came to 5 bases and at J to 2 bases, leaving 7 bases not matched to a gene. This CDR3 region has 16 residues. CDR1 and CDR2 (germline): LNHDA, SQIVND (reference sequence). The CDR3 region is CASSSQGALGNQPQHF. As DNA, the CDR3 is TGTGCCAGTAGTTCACAGGGGGCGCTTGGCAATCAGCCCCAGCATTTT.

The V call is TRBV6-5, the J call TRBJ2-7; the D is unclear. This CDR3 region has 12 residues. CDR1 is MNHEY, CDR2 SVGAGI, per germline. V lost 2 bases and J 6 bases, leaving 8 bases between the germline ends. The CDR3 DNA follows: TGTGCCAGCAGTTACGGCGAAGGCGAGCAGTACTTC. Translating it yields CASSYGEGEQYF.

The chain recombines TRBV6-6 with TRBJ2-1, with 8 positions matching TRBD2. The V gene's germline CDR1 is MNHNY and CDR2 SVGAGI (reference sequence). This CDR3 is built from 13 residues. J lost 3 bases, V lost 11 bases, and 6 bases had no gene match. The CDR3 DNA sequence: TGTGCCGCCAGCGGGAGATACTACAATGAGCAGTTCTTC. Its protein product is CAASGRYYNEQFF.

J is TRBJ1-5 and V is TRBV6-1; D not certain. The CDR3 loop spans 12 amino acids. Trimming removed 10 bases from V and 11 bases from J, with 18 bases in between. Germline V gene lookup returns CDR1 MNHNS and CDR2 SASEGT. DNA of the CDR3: TGTGCCACCCAAAATAGGCGGTTGTCCCAGCATTTT. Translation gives CATQNRRLSQHF.